These 16 T cell receptor beta chains came from one sample sequenced in a study of T-cell memory formation after mild COVID-19 (dated by TCRdb to about 2021). The library was generated by 5' RACE. Sequenced using an Illumina NovaSeq 6000. The public reads were run again by TCRdb, first through fastp at Q25 and then through MiXCR, and only productive beta chains were kept. Each entry is one CDR3 protein sequence, shown with its most common DNA and genes. For this sample there are hundreds of thousands of distinct CDR3 sequences; roughly 15% appear just once. The ten largest clonotypes hold roughly 3.6% of the sample. Sequenced sample: PBMCs or a T cell subset sorted from them (not recorded which). These receptors were taken from a young man who had mild COVID-19 (a few samples of this study predate the infection). The sample titles of this study are shuffled in the database, so cell type and time point are left out; the donor was told from shared clones.

This clonotype was counted a few times. The chain uses TRBV9 and TRBJ2-2; a weak D match, TRBD1 (6 bases). Looked up from germline, CDR1 is SGDLS and CDR2 is YYNGEE. V was shortened by 1 base and J by 4 bases, with 11 bases between the two germline ends. This CDR3 comprises 15 residues. DNA for the CDR3: TGTGCCAGCAGCGTAACAGGGACAATCACCGGGGAGCTGTTTTTT. This codes for CASSVTGTITGELFF. The full variable domain, in which reference TRBV9 and TRBJ2-2 provide the parts outside the CDR3, is DSGVTQTPKHLITATGQRVTLRCSPRSGDLSVYWYQQSLDQGLQFLIQYYNGEERAKGNILERFSAQQFPDLHSELNLSSLELGDSALYFCASSVTGTITGELFFGEGSRLTVL.

This chain links TRBV5-1 with TRBJ2-7; D is uncertain. The V gene lost 0 bases and the J gene lost 3 bases, with 13 bases spanning the gap. Germline CDR1 is SGHRS and CDR2 is YFSETQ. CDR3 size: 15 residues. The DNA for the CDR3 is TGCGCCAGCAGCTTGGTAGGACCCATACTCTACGAGCAGTACGTC. Translated: CASSLVGPILYEQYV.

This clonotype was counted ten times or more. The chain joins TRBV7-2 to TRBJ2-7, with 10 bases lining up with TRBD1. V was pared by 5 bases and J by 4 bases, with 5 bases of the junction left unmatched. The CDR3 extends over 14 amino acids. CDR1 SGHTA and CDR2 FQGNSA come from the germline V gene. Written as DNA, the CDR3 is TGTGCCAGCAGCGCGGGACAGGGGCGTTACGAGCAGTACTTC. Protein sequence: CASSAGQGRYEQYF.

This clonotype was detected only a few times. The CDR3 protein is CASGQGVDNEQFF. The DNA for the CDR3 is TGTGCCAGTGGACAGGGAGTCGACAATGAGCAGTTCTTC. The chain is built from TRBV7-2 and TRBJ2-1; 8 nucleotides match TRBD1. With V trimmed by 9 bases and J by 5 bases, 6 bases remained unmatched. The CDR3 totals 13 residues. The germline CDR1 and CDR2 sequences are SGHTA and FQGNSA.

The chain combines TRBV6-2 or TRBV6-3 with TRBJ2-3; the match to TRBD2 covers 9 bases. V lost 7 bases to trimming and J lost 5 bases; unmatched junction nucleotides: 16. The CDR3 is 17 amino acids. Germline V CDR1 and CDR2: MNHEY, SVGEGT. The CDR3 DNA sequence: TGTGCCAGCATCCCCCTCCCGGCGGGGGGGCAAGAAGATACGCAGTATTTT. Amino acids: CASIPLPAGGQEDTQYF.

The V and J genes are TRBV12-3 or TRBV12-4 and TRBJ1-1, with no clear D. The CDR3 spans 14 residues. The ends were cut back, 3 bases at V and 1 base at J, with 9 bases in the middle. In nucleotides, the CDR3 is TGTGCCAGCAGTTTCAATGGGCCGAACACTGAAGCTTTCTTT. This sequence encodes CASSFNGPNTEAFF.

This clonotype was found many times. The rearrangement joins TRBV7-9 to TRBJ2-7; D possibly uses TRBD1 or TRBD2 (7 bases each). Germline V CDR1 and CDR2: SEHNR, FQNEAQ (reference sequence). Trimming shortened V by 4 bases and J by 6 bases, and 13 bases separated the two germline ends. CDR3 length equals 13 residues. The CDR3 protein is CASSSQGEGEQYF. The CDR3 DNA sequence: TGTGCCAGCAGCTCGCAGGGGGAGGGCGAGCAGTACTTC. Complete variable domain (other parts from reference TRBV7-9 and TRBJ2-7): DTGVSQNPRHKITKRGQNVTFRCDPISEHNRLYWYRQTLGQGPEFLTYFQNEAQLEKSRLLSDRFSAERPKGSFSTLEIQRTEQGDSAMYLCASSSQGEGEQYFGPGTRLTVT.

At least ten counts were recorded for this clonotype. The chain recombines TRBV5-1 with TRBJ2-1; 10 nucleotides agree with TRBD2. Germline V gene lookup returns CDR1 SGHRS and CDR2 YFSETQ. The CDR3 has 15 residues. Losses at the gene ends were 4 bases for V and 4 bases for J; bases not matched to a gene: 5. This chain's CDR3 is CASSGASGGYNEQFF. The DNA of the CDR3 is TGCGCCAGCAGCGGGGCTAGCGGGGGTTACAATGAGCAGTTCTTC.

There are a few counts of this clonotype. This chain links TRBV12-3 or TRBV12-4 with TRBJ1-2, with D unresolved. The V gene lost 6 bases and the J gene lost 0 bases, with 14 bases spanning the gap. This CDR3 comprises 15 residues. CDR3 nucleotide sequence: TGTGCCAGCAGCCTCAGCAGCCTAGCTAACTATGGCTACACCTTC. Encoded protein: CASSLSSLANYGYTF.

There are a few counts of this clonotype. The chain has TRBV6-1 and TRBJ2-7; TRBD1 is a possible D gene (6 bases). This CDR3 is 15 amino acids long. Germline CDR1 reads MNHNS; CDR2 reads SASEGT. Trimming stripped 5 bases from V and 4 bases from J, with 18 bases between. The chain's CDR3 is CASSSALIQGYEQYV. For the CDR3, the DNA is TGTGCCAGCAGTTCTGCCCTGATACAGGGTTACGAGCAGTACGTC.

The J gene is TRBJ1-6, the V gene TRBV5-4; D might be TRBD1 (5 bases). The germline V and J ends were trimmed by 4 bases and 9 bases, with 11 bases remaining between them. The CDR3 extends over 13 amino acids. The V gene's germline CDR1 is SGHNT and CDR2 YYREEE (reference sequence). CDR3 amino acids: CASSLGGSSPLHF. The CDR3 region has the DNA TGTGCCAGCAGCCTGGGGGGAAGTTCACCCCTCCACTTT.

The V and J genes are TRBV6-1 and TRBJ2-7, with a possible D match to TRBD1 (5 bases). Germline-derived CDR1 and CDR2 are MNHNS and SASEGT. The CDR3 extends over 15 amino acids. Trimming stripped 5 bases from V and 2 bases from J, with 16 bases between. The CDR3 region has the DNA TGTGCCAGCAGTACTTACCGCGACAGACCCTACGAGCAGTACTTC. Translating it yields CASSTYRDRPYEQYF.

The chain uses TRBV6-2 or TRBV6-3 and TRBJ1-5; TRBD1 matches at 9 bases. The CDR3 spans 14 residues. Germline assignment: CDR1 MNHEY and CDR2 SVGEGT. J lost 5 bases, V lost 10 bases, and 9 bases had no gene match. CDR3 amino acids: CATNLDRGYQPQHF. CDR3 DNA sequence: TGTGCCACGAACCTCGACAGGGGGTATCAGCCCCAGCATTTT.

V usage is TRBV4-3 and J usage is TRBJ1-6; the D is unclear. The CDR3 has 15 amino acids. V dropped 0 bases and J dropped 6 bases, with 9 bases sitting between them. Germline V gene data show CDR1 as LGHNA and CDR2 as YSLEER. The CDR3 spells CASSQEESGNSPLHF. The CDR3, as DNA: TGCGCCAGCAGCCAAGAGGAAAGTGGTAATTCACCCCTCCACTTT.

J is TRBJ2-5 and V is TRBV25-1, with D uncertain. The V gene's germline CDR1 is MGHDK and CDR2 SYGVNS. The CDR3 extends over 13 amino acids. V was cut by 4 bases and J by 5 bases, with 11 bases left in between. The CDR3 is CASSAVNWETQYF. The CDR3 nucleotides are TGTGCCAGCAGTGCCGTCAACTGGGAGACCCAGTACTTC. The whole variable domain, remainder taken from reference TRBV25-1 and TRBJ2-5, is EADIYQTPRYLVIGTGKKITLECSQTMGHDKMYWYQQDPGMELHLIHYSYGVNSTEKGDLSSESTVSRIRTEHFPLTLESARPSHTSQYLCASSAVNWETQYFGPGTRLLVL.

The table lists this clonotype with a few counts. The chain uses TRBV6-2 or TRBV6-3 and TRBJ1-1; 8 bases match TRBD1. V lost 7 bases and J lost 4; bases outside the gene matches: 5. Per germline, CDR1 MNHEY and CDR2 SVGEGT. CDR3 length: 13 residues. The CDR3 region has the DNA TGTGCCAGCACCGGACAGGGTCTCACTGAAGCTTTCTTT. Translating it yields CASTGQGLTEAFF.